This T cell receptor beta chain derives from a study of blood T cell repertoires in COVID-19. On the study more broadly: Acute and convalescent COVID-19 specimens originated in the United States, Italy and Spain. In each case, the material was cDNA or gDNA derived from T cells, B-cell-depleted T cells, or PBMCs.

As originally analysed: The assay estimated nucleated cells by amplifying reference gene primers. Clones were read by immunoSEQ multiplex PCR, and TCRdb kept only the in-frame ones, dropping some. V, J and clone size were drawn from that table, and D and trimming were deduced from the DNA. The table lists around 140,000 clones, 87% of them singletons. Germline CDR1 and CDR2: SNHLY and FYNNEI. CDR3 length: 14 amino acids. Trimming took 10 bases from V and 4 from J, leaving 18 bases between them. The sequence came from a man in his fifties with active COVID-19. The sample was peripheral blood. The chain links TRBV2 to TRBJ2-3; D possibly corresponds to TRBD1 (6 bases). The CDR3 coding sequence is TGTGCCAAGTCGGACCCCAGGGGCCCAGATACGCAGTATTTT. Amino acids: CAKSDPRGPDTQYF.